Listed here are 11 T cell receptor beta chains from one sample, sequenced in a study. TCRdb reanalysed the 5' RACE reads using MiXCR and keeps one entry per CDR3 protein. Here the sample spans approximately 60,000 distinct CDR3 sequences, around 26% being singletons. Sequenced material: tumor-infiltrating memory CD4+ T cells sorted from the breast tumor. Subset in this sample: memory CD4+ T cells, CD4+CD45RO+CD25-. These receptors were collected from a female donor with breast cancer.

This clonotype occurred once. A much larger clone lies one base from this, so it may be a read error. V is TRBV12-3 or TRBV12-4 and J is TRBJ2-1, with no clear D. V was cut by 6 bases and J by 5 bases, with 8 bases left in between. The CDR3 length is 12 residues. The CDR3 loop reads CASSLTHNEQFF. CDR3 nucleotide sequence: TGTGCCAGCAGCCTAACTCACAATGAGCAGTTCTTC.

Only a few counts were recorded for this clonotype. The gene calls are TRBV6-5 and TRBJ1-1; D possibly corresponds to TRBD1 (5 bases). Looked up from germline, CDR1 is MNHEY and CDR2 is SVGAGI. The CDR3 is 13 amino acids. V was pared by 1 base and J by 6 bases, with 9 bases between. The chain's CDR3 is CASSYFGGAEAFF. The CDR3, as DNA: TGTGCCAGCAGTTACTTCGGGGGGGCTGAAGCTTTCTTT.

The V and J genes are TRBV20-1 and TRBJ1-1, with TRBD1 matching 8 bases. With 5 bases clipped from V and 0 bases from J, the junction kept 8 bases outside the gene matches. The CDR3 is 15 residues long. Germline CDR1 DFQATT, CDR2 SNEGSKA (reference sequence). The CDR3 DNA is TGCAGTGCTCTTGACAGGGGATGGGTGAACACTGAAGCTTTCTTT. This encodes CSALDRGWVNTEAFF.

The rearrangement uses TRBV20-1 and TRBJ2-7, with 8 bases that match TRBD2. Germline CDR1 is DFQATT and CDR2 is SNEGSKA (reference sequence). Trimming cost V 4 bases and J 3 bases; bases outside gene matches: 11. The CDR3 is 15 amino acids. The CDR3 is CSAMSSGWPGYEQYF. The CDR3 nucleotides read TGCAGTGCTATGTCTAGCGGGTGGCCCGGCTACGAGCAGTACTTC.

This clonotype was seen at least ten times. The V call is TRBV7-9, the J call TRBJ2-5; TRBD1 matches at 7 bases. V gave up 2 bases and J gave up 3 bases; unmatched junction bases: 6. CDR3 length: 15 amino acids. Germline V gives CDR1 SEHNR, CDR2 FQNEAQ (reference sequence). The CDR3 DNA reads TGTGCCAGCAGCTTACGTCCCGGACAGGAAGAGACCCAGTACTTC. It translates to CASSLRPGQEETQYF.

This clonotype was picked up a small number of times. The chain has TRBV12-3 or TRBV12-4 and TRBJ1-2; 9 bases agree with TRBD1. The CDR3 spans 15 residues. Unmatched junction bases numbered 11, after V lost 5 bases and J lost 7 bases. The CDR3 region has the DNA TGTGCCAGCAGTAAGACGACAGGGGGGAAATTTGGCTACACCTTC. Protein product: CASSKTTGGKFGYTF.

A few counts support this clonotype. The J gene is TRBJ1-2, the V gene TRBV20-1; D uncertain. This CDR3 has 11 amino acids. Trimming removed 0 bases from V and 6 bases from J, with 5 bases in between. In germline, CDR1 is DFQATT, CDR2 SNEGSKA (reference sequence). CDR3 sequence: CSARENNGYTF. The CDR3 DNA reads TGCAGTGCTAGAGAGAATAATGGCTACACCTTC.

This clonotype was seen only a few times. The chain employs TRBV6-1 and TRBJ1-5, with 9 bases matching TRBD1. The CDR3 is 13 amino acids. The J segment lost 5 bases and the V segment lost 7 bases, leaving 3 bases of the junction unmatched. The V gene's germline CDR1 is MNHNS and CDR2 SASEGT. The CDR3 here is CASIDRGYQPQHF. The CDR3 DNA follows: TGTGCCAGCATTGACAGGGGGTATCAGCCCCAGCATTTT.

This clonotype was observed a handful of times. The chain joins TRBV20-1 to TRBJ2-7; D remains ambiguous. V was clipped by 3 bases and J by 2 bases, with 14 bases between them. The CDR3 sequence is 14 residues long. Germline assignment: CDR1 DFQATT and CDR2 SNEGSKA (reference sequence). The CDR3: CSASPWTETYEQYF. The CDR3 coding sequence is TGCAGTGCTAGCCCCTGGACGGAGACCTACGAGCAGTACTTC.

This clonotype was seen ten or more times. This chain links TRBV7-2 with TRBJ2-3; no clear D gene. Trimming cost V 2 bases and J 0 bases, with 6 bases left between them. CDR1 is SGHTA and CDR2 is FQGNSA in the germline V gene. This CDR3 region has 14 residues. CDR3 in DNA: TGTGCCAGCAGCTTATCCGCTAGCACAGATACGCAGTATTTT. It yields the protein CASSLSASTDTQYF.

For this clonotype: Just one base apart from a much larger clone, this may be a read error. The chain is built from TRBV20-1 and TRBJ2-1, with D perhaps TRBD1 or TRBD2 (5 bases each). The CDR3 runs 13 residues. Germline CDR1 is DFQATT and CDR2 is SNEGSKA (reference sequence). V lost 7 bases and J lost 4, with 14 bases in between. The DNA of the CDR3 is TGCAGTGTTGTACCGGGACGGTACAATGAGCAGTTCTTC. Protein sequence: CSVVPGRYNEQFF.